Presented here are 29 T cell receptor beta chains from one specimen sequenced in a study of OX40 agonist ivuxolimab in advanced cancers. Clones were read by immunoSEQ multiplex PCR, and TCRdb kept only the in-frame ones, dropping some. The sample has about 83,000 clones, about 90% seen once. The sequencing here drew on CD4+ or CD8+ T cells sorted from blood, taken in a trial of the OX40 agonist ivuxolimab. All receptors derive from an adult with an advanced solid tumor such as melanoma, head and neck, liver or kidney cancer.

The genes are TRBV5-6 and TRBJ1-2; D is uncertain. The CDR3 length is 18 residues. Trimming removed 4 bases from V and 6 bases from J, with 28 bases in between. Germline V CDR1 and CDR2: SGHDT, YYEEEE. The CDR3 here is CASSPYFNWGLGVNGYTF. The CDR3 DNA sequence: TGTGCCAGCAGCCCGTACTTTAATTGGGGATTAGGTGTGAATGGCTACACCTTC.

Comments on this clone: The sample contains more than one DNA sequence encoding this CDR3. The chain employs TRBV28 and TRBJ2-3; D gene uncertain. Germline lookup yields CDR1 MDHEN and CDR2 SYDVKM. The length of the CDR3 is 11 residues. V was clipped by 7 bases and J by 3 bases, with 5 bases between them. The CDR3: CASTLTDTQYF. The CDR3 DNA follows: TGTGCCAGCACCTTAACAGATACGCAGTATTTT.

The chain uses TRBV28 and TRBJ2-1; TRBD1 or TRBD2 may be the D gene (5 bases each). Germline lookup yields CDR1 MDHEN and CDR2 SYDVKM. Trimming removed 4 bases from V and 6 bases from J, with 16 bases in between. The CDR3 contains 15 residues. As DNA, the CDR3 is TGTGCCAGCAGTTCCCCCTTGGGGCGGGTCAATGAGCAGTTCTTC. It translates to CASSSPLGRVNEQFF.

The rearrangement joins TRBV6-1 to TRBJ1-2; D unclear. The CDR3 has 14 residues. The germline gives CDR1 MNHNS, CDR2 SASEGT. The germline V and J ends were trimmed by 2 bases and 5 bases, with 12 bases remaining between them. As DNA, the CDR3 is TGTGCCAGCAGTGAATTTGTAGGAGGGTATGGCTACACCTTC. Protein: CASSEFVGGYGYTF.

The chain couples TRBV27 to TRBJ1-5; 10 nucleotides match TRBD1. Germline V gives CDR1 MNHEY, CDR2 SMNVEV (reference sequence). The CDR3 totals 16 residues. J was trimmed by 6 bases and V by 5 bases; bases with no gene match: 10. CDR3 in amino acids: CASSPSSGTGVQPQHF. The CDR3 DNA sequence: TGTGCCAGCAGTCCATCCTCCGGGACAGGGGTTCAGCCCCAGCATTTT.

The V and J genes are TRBV7-2 and TRBJ2-5; 8 bases fit TRBD2. The CDR3 loop spans 16 amino acids. The trim removed 0 bases at V and 5 bases at J, leaving 8 bases unmatched. The V gene's germline CDR1 is SGHTA and CDR2 FQGNSA. The CDR3 nucleotides are TGTGCCAGCAGCTTAGCGCTAATCGGGACTAGGGAGACCCAGTACTTC. Translated, it gives CASSLALIGTRETQYF. The entire variable domain, with the rest obtained from reference TRBV7-2 and TRBJ2-5, is as follows: GAGVSQSPSNKVTEKGKDVELRCDPISGHTALYWYRQSLGQGLEFLIYFQGNSAPDKSGLPSDRFSAERTGGSVSTLTIQRTQQEDSAVYLCASSLALIGTRETQYFGPGTRLLVL.

This sequence joins TRBV6-6 and TRBJ1-1; D is unclear. CDR1 and CDR2 (germline): MNHNY, SVGAGI (reference sequence). The V end lost 4 bases, the J end lost 0 bases, and 9 bases lay between the germline ends. CDR3 length: 14 amino acids. Here the CDR3 reads CASSSSSMNTEAFF. The CDR3 bases are TGTGCCAGCAGTTCTTCCTCTATGAACACTGAAGCTTTCTTT.

The V and J genes are TRBV15 and TRBJ1-5; D unresolved. This CDR3 is 13 amino acids long. With 4 bases removed from V and 6 bases from J, the gap between germline ends came to 10 bases. Germline CDR1 LNHNV, CDR2 YYDKDF (reference sequence). CDR3 loop: CATSNNNAQPQHF. CDR3 bases: TGTGCCACCAGCAATAATAACGCTCAGCCCCAGCATTTT.

V is TRBV28 and J is TRBJ1-5, with D tentatively TRBD1 (6 bases). The germline CDR1 and CDR2 sequences are MDHEN and SYDVKM. This CDR3 is built from 14 residues. Deletions cut 5 bases from V and 1 base from J, with 9 bases between. CDR3 coding DNA: TGTGCCAGCAGTCCACAGGGAAGCAATCAGCCCCAGCATTTT. Encoded protein: CASSPQGSNQPQHF.

This clone was observed a handful of times. This chain links TRBV30 with TRBJ1-1, with TRBD1 as a possible D gene (5 bases). This CDR3 region has 13 residues. Trimming removed 3 bases at V and 1 base at J, with 9 bases between. The germline V gene has CDR1 GTSNPN and CDR2 SVGIG (reference sequence). CDR3 sequence: CAWRTTGNTEAFF. DNA of the CDR3: TGTGCCTGGAGGACCACAGGGAACACTGAAGCTTTCTTT.

The rearrangement links TRBV19 to TRBJ2-1; TRBD2 agrees at 9 bases. The CDR3 sequence is 15 residues long. V was clipped by 3 bases and J by 5 bases; unmatched bases: 5. In germline, CDR1 is LNHDA, CDR2 SQIVND (reference sequence). The CDR3 nucleotides read TGTGCCAGTAGTATCGTAGCGGGAGCCCACAATGAGCAGTTCTTC. The encoded protein is CASSIVAGAHNEQFF.

The V gene is TRBV6-5, the J gene TRBJ2-1, with 8 positions matching TRBD2. Per germline, CDR1 MNHEY and CDR2 SVGAGI. The length of the CDR3 is 13 residues. J was trimmed by 9 bases and V by 5 bases; bases with no gene match: 6. The CDR3 region is CASSLIAGTEQFF. The CDR3 coding sequence is TGTGCCAGCAGTCTAATAGCGGGGACTGAGCAGTTCTTC.

The table lists this clone with a few counts. This chain joins TRBV29-1 and TRBJ2-1, with 8 bases identical to TRBD2. The length of the CDR3 is 17 residues. V trimming: 7 bases; J trimming: 2 bases; junction bases outside the gene matches: 16. Germline CDR1 reads SQVTM; CDR2 reads ANQGSEA. The CDR3 nucleotides read TGCAGCGCCGAGGGATTGGAAGCGGGGGCCACCTACAATGAGCAGTTCTTC. Amino acid sequence: CSAEGLEAGATYNEQFF.

The chain uses TRBV27 and TRBJ1-5; D possibly corresponds to TRBD1 (5 bases). This CDR3 comprises 14 residues. Trimming cost V 2 bases and J 7 bases, with 12 bases left between them. Germline values: CDR1 MNHEY, CDR2 SMNVEV (reference sequence). DNA for the CDR3: TGTGCCAGCAGTTTAGGGGCCCATTCCCAGCCCCAGCATTTT. This sequence encodes CASSLGAHSQPQHF.

The chain employs TRBV29-1 and TRBJ2-1; unclear D gene. Germline V gene data show CDR1 as SQVTM and CDR2 as ANQGSEA. This CDR3 has 14 residues. Trimming stripped 5 bases from V and 3 bases from J, with 14 bases between. In DNA form, the CDR3 reads TGCAGCGTTCAAGTTGTAGTCAGCTACAATGAGCAGTTCTTC. Translated: CSVQVVVSYNEQFF.

The chain uses TRBV5-1 and TRBJ2-3; D is uncertain. CDR1 is SGHRS, CDR2 YFSETQ, per germline. This CDR3 has 13 residues. Deletions cut 4 bases from V and 6 bases from J, with 12 bases between. The CDR3 region is CASSLTRTDTQYF. Here the CDR3 DNA reads TGCGCCAGCAGCCTAACACGGACGGATACGCAGTATTTT.

Notes on this clone: An end of the junction does not agree with germline; a read error may underlie this. The chain couples TRBV5-8 to TRBJ1-2; D unclear. This CDR3 contains 9 residues. The germline V gene has CDR1 SGHTS and CDR2 YDEGEE. In DNA, the CDR3 is TGTGCCAGCAGCTTGCCGGGAGAATTC. Its protein product is CASSLPGEF.

The rearrangement joins TRBV4-3 to TRBJ2-1; D is unresolved. The CDR3 sequence is 16 residues long. Trimming took off 0 bases at V and 5 bases at J, with 14 bases between the two ends. Germline CDR1 reads LGHNA; CDR2 reads YSLEER. This CDR3 reads CASSQDRLFRHNEQFF. The CDR3 bases are TGCGCCAGCAGCCAAGATCGCCTCTTTCGGCACAATGAGCAGTTCTTC.

The rearrangement links TRBV4-1 to TRBJ2-1, with D unresolved. The CDR3 sequence is 14 residues long. Trimming removed 4 bases from V and 0 bases from J, with 7 bases in between. From germline, CDR1 is MGHRA and CDR2 YSYEKL. CDR3 coding DNA: TGCGCCAGCAGCCTCAGGAGCTCCTACAATGAGCAGTTCTTC. Residues: CASSLRSSYNEQFF.

This clone was counted only a few times. The rearrangement links TRBV4-1 to TRBJ1-5; D ambiguous. V gave up 0 bases and J gave up 5 bases, with 8 bases separating them. Germline CDR1 reads MGHRA; CDR2 reads YSYEKL. CDR3 length: 14 amino acids. The CDR3, as DNA: TGCGCCAGCAGCCAAGAAGGAGGGTATCAGCCCCAGCATTTT. Its translation is CASSQEGGYQPQHF.

In this sample, this clone turned up once. The gene calls are TRBV6-5 and TRBJ2-7, with 12 bases that match TRBD1. The CDR3 runs 16 residues. Trimming cost V 2 bases and J 5 bases; bases outside gene matches: 7. CDR1 and CDR2 from the germline V gene are MNHEY and SVGAGI. CDR3 nucleotide sequence: TGTGCCAGCAGTTACGGAGCCGGGACAGGGGGCCACGAGCAGTACTTC. This gives the protein CASSYGAGTGGHEQYF.

The rearrangement joins TRBV28 to TRBJ2-1; D remains unclear. The CDR3 consists of 12 residues. Deletions cut 6 bases from V and 8 bases from J, with 11 bases between. Germline CDR1 MDHEN, CDR2 SYDVKM. The CDR3 region is CASSRLLDEQFF. In nucleotides, the CDR3 is TGTGCCAGCAGCCGTCTCTTGGATGAGCAGTTCTTC.

J is TRBJ1-5 and V is TRBV28; TRBD1 is a possible D gene (5 bases). V was shortened by 1 base and J by 5 bases, with 18 bases between the two germline ends. The CDR3 runs to 17 residues. The germline V gene has CDR1 MDHEN and CDR2 SYDVKM. DNA of the CDR3: TGTGCCAGCAGTTTATCCGGGGCTCTCGGAGCGGATCAGCCCCAGCATTTT. Its protein is CASSLSGALGADQPQHF.

This chain links TRBV2 with TRBJ2-3; D is ambiguous. Trimming stripped 5 bases from V and 0 bases from J, with 12 bases between. In germline, CDR1 is SNHLY, CDR2 FYNNEI. The CDR3 is 15 amino acids. The CDR3 coding sequence is TGTGCCAGCAGTATATTAGCCTCTAGCACAGATACGCAGTATTTT. The encoded protein is CASSILASSTDTQYF. Combining the CDR3 with reference TRBV2 and TRBJ2-3 gives the whole variable domain EPEVTQTPSHQVTQMGQEVILRCVPISNHLYFYWYRQILGQKVEFLVSFYNNEISEKSEIFDDQFSVERPDGSNFTLKIRSTKLEDSAMYFCASSILASSTDTQYFGPGTRLTVL.

This sequence joins TRBV27 and TRBJ2-3, with no clear D. This CDR3 is built from 14 residues. Germline assignment: CDR1 MNHEY and CDR2 SMNVEV (reference sequence). V shed 5 bases and J shed 4 bases, with 13 bases lying between them. The CDR3 loop reads CASSPNSLADTQYF. For the CDR3, the DNA is TGTGCCAGCAGTCCCAATTCCCTAGCAGATACGCAGTATTTT.

The V and J genes are TRBV28 and TRBJ2-3; D gene ambiguous. CDR1 is MDHEN and CDR2 is SYDVKM in the germline V gene. The V and J ends lost 4 bases and 1 base respectively, with 9 bases between them. The CDR3 length is 14 residues. CDR3 amino acids: CASSSSSRTDTQYF. CDR3 nucleotides: TGTGCCAGCAGTTCCTCTTCTCGCACAGATACGCAGTATTTT.

The chain combines TRBV27 with TRBJ1-4; 7 nucleotides match TRBD1. The CDR3 sequence is 13 residues long. V lost 1 base to trimming and J lost 8 bases; unmatched junction nucleotides: 1. The germline gives CDR1 MNHEY, CDR2 SMNVEV (reference sequence). CDR3 nucleotides: TGTGCCAGCAGTTTATTGACAGGGGAAAAACTGTTTTTT. It yields the protein CASSLLTGEKLFF.

The chain carries TRBV11-3 and TRBJ2-7; D remains unclear. This CDR3 is built from 14 residues. Trimming pared 3 bases from V and 1 base from J, leaving 10 bases between. Germline values: CDR1 SGHNT, CDR2 YENEEA. The CDR3 is CASSFSTESYEQYV. Written as DNA, the CDR3 is TGTGCCAGCAGCTTTTCTACAGAGTCCTACGAGCAGTACGTC.

The chain recombines TRBV19 with TRBJ1-4; D unclear. This CDR3 has 14 residues. The V end lost 5 bases, the J end lost 3 bases, and 10 bases lay between the germline ends. Germline V gene sequence: CDR1 LNHDA, CDR2 SQIVND (reference sequence). In nucleotides, the CDR3 is TGTGCCAGTAGTCAGCCCGACTCTAATGAAAAACTGTTTTTT. Translation gives CASSQPDSNEKLFF.